This section outlines one T cell receptor beta chain sequence together with its context. This CDR3 is 12 amino acids long. V was pared by 0 bases and J by 9 bases, with 6 bases between. The sample comes from a study of blood T cell repertoires in COVID-19. As processed by the authors: Amplification with reference gene primers provided the estimates of nucleated cell counts. Assay used: immunoSEQ multiplex PCR; TCRdb lists only in-frame clones, some missing. Clonal size and the V and J genes are those of that table, whereas D and trimming came from the DNA. The sample has roughly 250,000 clones; roughly 90% are singletons.

Sequenced input: peripheral blood. The rearrangement links TRBV12-3 or TRBV12-4 to TRBJ2-1, with a tentative D call TRBD2 (6 bases). The sequence derives from a woman aged 25 to 39 with COVID-19, enrolled during active disease. The CDR3 here is CASSLAGGEQFF. CDR3 sequence (DNA): TGTGCCAGCAGTTTAGCCGGGGGTGAGCAGTTCTTC.